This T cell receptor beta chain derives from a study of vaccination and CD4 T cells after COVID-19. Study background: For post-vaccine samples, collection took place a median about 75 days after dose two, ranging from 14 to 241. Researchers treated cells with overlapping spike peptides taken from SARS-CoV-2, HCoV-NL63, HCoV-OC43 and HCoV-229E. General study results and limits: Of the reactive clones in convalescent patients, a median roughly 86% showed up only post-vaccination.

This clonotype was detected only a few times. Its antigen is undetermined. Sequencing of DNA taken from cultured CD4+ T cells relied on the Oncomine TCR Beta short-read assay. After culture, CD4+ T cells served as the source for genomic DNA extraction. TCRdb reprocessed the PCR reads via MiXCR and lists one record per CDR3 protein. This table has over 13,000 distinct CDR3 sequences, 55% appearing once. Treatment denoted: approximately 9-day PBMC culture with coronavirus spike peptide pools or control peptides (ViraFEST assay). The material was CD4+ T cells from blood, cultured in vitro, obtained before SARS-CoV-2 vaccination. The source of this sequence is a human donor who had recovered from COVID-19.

The CDR3 sequence is CASSATGDFNYGYTF. The CDR3 nucleotides read TGTGCCAGTAGTGCCACAGGGGACTTTAACTATGGCTACACCTTC. The chain has TRBV19 and TRBJ1-2; 7 positions agree with TRBD1. Germline loops: CDR1 LNHDA, CDR2 SQIVND (reference sequence). The CDR3 runs 15 residues. J lost 1 base, V lost 5 bases, and 7 bases had no gene match.